Sequencing of this T cell receptor beta chain was carried out in a study of cytomegalovirus exposure and HLA in healthy donors. Repertoires were generated with immunoSEQ multiplex PCR, while TCRdb's copy carries only in-frame clones and drops some. This table has over 120,000 clones, over 80% appearing once. Separate from the approximately 650-subject first cohort, the roughly 120-subject validation cohort was the one that the donors belonged to. CDR1 and CDR2 (germline): MGHRA, YSYEKL. The CDR3 is made up of 16 amino acids. V lost 0 bases, J lost 13 bases, and 14 bases stayed unmatched. Study-wide results and limits: The study recorded over 150 TCR beta chains that were cytomegalovirus-associated. In vitro assays verified that a few CMV-associated chains recognized CMV antigens specifically.

A single count supports this clone. The antigen remains unidentified. The chain has TRBV4-1 and TRBJ1-4; 7 bases are a match to TRBD1. The specimen was PBMCs. The sequence derives from a man younger than 35 in good health and CMV-seropositive. The CDR3 loop reads CASSQDTVWDRSSLFF. In DNA form, the CDR3 reads TGCGCCAGCAGCCAAGACACAGTTTGGGACAGATCCTCACTGTTTTTT.